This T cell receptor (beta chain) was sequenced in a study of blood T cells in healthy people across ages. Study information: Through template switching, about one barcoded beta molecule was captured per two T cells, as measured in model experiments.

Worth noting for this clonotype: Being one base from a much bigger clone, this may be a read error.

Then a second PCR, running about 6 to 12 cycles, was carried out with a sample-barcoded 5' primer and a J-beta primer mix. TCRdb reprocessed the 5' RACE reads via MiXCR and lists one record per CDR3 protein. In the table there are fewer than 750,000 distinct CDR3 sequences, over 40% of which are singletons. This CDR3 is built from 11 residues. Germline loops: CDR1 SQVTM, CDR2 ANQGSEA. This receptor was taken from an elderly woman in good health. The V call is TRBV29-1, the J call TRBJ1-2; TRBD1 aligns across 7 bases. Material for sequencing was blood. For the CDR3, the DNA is TGCGGCGCGGGACAGAGCTCTGGCTACACCTTC. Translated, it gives CGAGQSSGYTF.